These 21 T cell receptor beta chains were all obtained from the same sample, sequenced in a study of blood T cell repertoires in COVID-19. Here immunoSEQ multiplex PCR was the method, and the copy in TCRdb shows in-frame clones only, minus some. The sample contains 90,000 to 130,000 clones, approximately 82% of which appear only once. Sequences were obtained from peripheral blood. The source is a woman older than 75 with acute or convalescent COVID-19.

The chain carries TRBV12-3 or TRBV12-4 and TRBJ1-6, with D possibly being TRBD1 (5 bases). The CDR3 has 13 residues. V lost 7 bases to trimming and J lost 7 bases, with 11 bases between them. CDR3 nucleotides: TGTGCCAGCAAAGGGGCAAGGAATTCACCCCTCCACTTT. This translates into CASKGARNSPLHF.

This chain uses TRBV30 with TRBJ2-2, with D possibly TRBD2 on 5 matching bases. The germline CDR1 and CDR2 sequences are GTSNPN and SVGIG (reference sequence). The V gene lost 5 bases and the J gene lost 5 bases, with 12 bases spanning the gap. The CDR3 length is 13 residues. As DNA, the CDR3 is TGTGCCTGGGGGCGGGCTGGAACCGGGGAGCTGTTTTTT. Translated: CAWGRAGTGELFF.

V gene TRBV18 combines with J gene TRBJ1-2; 8 nucleotides align to TRBD1. The CDR3 loop spans 15 amino acids. J gave up 8 bases and V 6 bases, and 14 bases lay outside the gene matches. Germline CDR1 is KGHSH and CDR2 is LQKENI. The CDR3 DNA sequence: TGTGCCAGCTCGGCCCTACCCAGGGGGCTAGAGGGCTACACCTTC. Encoded protein: CASSALPRGLEGYTF.

The V gene is TRBV10-3, the J gene TRBJ2-3, with 7 nucleotides matching TRBD2. CDR3 size: 13 residues. V was pared by 1 base and J by 6 bases, with 1 base of the junction left unmatched. Germline V CDR1 and CDR2: ENHRY, SYGVKD. The chain's CDR3 is CAISELGGDTQYF. Written as DNA, the CDR3 is TGTGCCATCAGTGAGTTGGGAGGGGATACGCAGTATTTT.

This clone has more than one count but fewer than ten. The chain links TRBV5-1 to TRBJ2-1; 9 nucleotides align to TRBD1. Germline values: CDR1 SGHRS, CDR2 YFSETQ. This CDR3 contains 16 residues. Germline trimming cut 2 bases from V and 4 bases from J; bases unmatched to any gene: 7. The CDR3 region has the DNA TGCGCCAGCAGCTTAACCGGGACAGGGAGATACAATGAGCAGTTCTTC. Its translation is CASSLTGTGRYNEQFF.

The chain carries TRBV24-1 and TRBJ2-1; 8 bases match TRBD2. Per the germline V gene, CDR1 is KGHDR and CDR2 is SFDVKD. V was pared by 12 bases and J by 0 bases, with 6 bases of the junction left unmatched. CDR3 size: 14 residues. Here the CDR3 DNA reads TGTGCCGCCAATAGCGGGGCCTCCTACAATGAGCAGTTCTTC. Translating it yields CAANSGASYNEQFF.

The chain recombines TRBV20-1 with TRBJ1-1; 7 nucleotides line up with TRBD1. Germline V gene lookup returns CDR1 DFQATT and CDR2 SNEGSKA (reference sequence). The ends lost 3 bases at V and 7 bases at J; junction bases unmatched: 5. The CDR3 totals 12 residues. CDR3 sequence: CSASRGGGEAFF. The CDR3 nucleotides are TGCAGTGCTAGTCGAGGGGGCGGTGAAGCTTTCTTT.

V usage is TRBV7-8 and J usage is TRBJ1-5; D gene uncertain. The CDR3 covers 16 residues. Germline CDR1 and CDR2: SGHVS and FQNEAQ. V gave up 5 bases and J gave up 1 base, with 15 bases separating them. The CDR3 protein is CASSPRAPLSNQPQHF. The DNA for the CDR3 is TGTGCCAGCAGCCCCCGAGCACCTTTGAGCAATCAGCCCCAGCATTTT.

The V call is TRBV29-1, the J call TRBJ1-4; TRBD1 aligns across 12 bases. Germline CDR1 is SQVTM and CDR2 is ANQGSEA. V dropped 7 bases and J dropped 8; count of bases not matched to a gene: 5. The CDR3 contains 13 residues. The CDR3 DNA follows: TGCAGCGCCGGGGACAGGGGGCAGGAAAAACTGTTTTTT. Protein product: CSAGDRGQEKLFF.

J is TRBJ2-1 and V is TRBV5-1; TRBD1 aligns across 8 bases. This CDR3 comprises 12 residues. Unmatched junction bases numbered 3, after V lost 7 bases and J lost 6 bases. Germline V gene sequence: CDR1 SGHRS, CDR2 YFSETQ. CDR3: CASGDRGNEQFF. CDR3 nucleotides: TGCGCCAGCGGAGACAGGGGCAATGAGCAGTTCTTC.

A single count supports this clone. The chain links TRBV7-2 to TRBJ2-1, with D perhaps TRBD2 (7 bases). V was trimmed by 3 bases and J by 5 bases, leaving 14 bases between them. The CDR3 consists of 15 residues. Germline CDR1 reads SGHTA; CDR2 reads FQGNSA. CDR3 in DNA: TGTGCCAGCAGCTTCACAGGGACTACTAACAATGAGCAGTTCTTC. Its protein product is CASSFTGTTNNEQFF. Supplemented by reference TRBV7-2 and TRBJ2-1, the full variable domain reads GAGVSQSPSNKVTEKGKDVELRCDPISGHTALYWYRQSLGQGLEFLIYFQGNSAPDKSGLPSDRFSAERTGGSVSTLTIQRTQQEDSAVYLCASSFTGTTNNEQFFGPGTRLTVL.

V gene TRBV11-3 combines with J gene TRBJ2-5, with a tentative D call TRBD1 (5 bases). V was pared by 5 bases and J by 5 bases, with 15 bases between. The CDR3 totals 14 residues. CDR1 is SGHNT and CDR2 is YENEEA in the germline V gene. CDR3 sequence (DNA): TGTGCCAGCAGCCAGCAGGGCGATAGTGAGACCCAGTACTTC. Encoded protein: CASSQQGDSETQYF.

The J gene is TRBJ2-2, the V gene TRBV18; the match to TRBD1 covers 9 bases. This CDR3 has 15 amino acids. Germline trimming cut 1 base from V and 5 bases from J; bases unmatched to any gene: 2. Per the germline V gene, CDR1 is KGHSH and CDR2 is LQKENI. Here the CDR3 DNA reads TGTGCCAGCTCACCACGAGGACAGGGGACCGGGGAGCTGTTTTTT. Its protein is CASSPRGQGTGELFF.

The chain couples TRBV5-4 to TRBJ1-4; TRBD1 agrees at 7 bases. J lost 5 bases, V lost 0 bases, and 4 bases had no gene match. The CDR3 sequence is 15 residues long. The germline V gene encodes CDR1 SGHNT and CDR2 YYREEE (reference sequence). The CDR3 sequence is CASSLVGTDNEKLFF. Written as DNA, the CDR3 is TGTGCCAGCAGCTTGGTGGGGACAGACAATGAAAAACTGTTTTTT.

This clone turned up a few times. V usage is TRBV7-2 and J usage is TRBJ2-3, with unresolved D. V was clipped by 4 bases and J by 4 bases, with 12 bases between them. The CDR3 is 14 residues long. Germline V gene lookup returns CDR1 SGHTA and CDR2 FQGNSA. In nucleotides, the CDR3 is TGTGCCAGCAGCTCAGTGGTGGCGGCAGATACGCAGTATTTT. Residues: CASSSVVAADTQYF.

CDR3 protein: CASSQDREDGQPQHF. The DNA for the CDR3 is TGTGCCAGCAGCCAAGACAGGGAGGACGGTCAGCCCCAGCATTTT. The V call is TRBV6-5, the J call TRBJ1-5; 7 nucleotides agree with TRBD1. Germline V gene lookup returns CDR1 MNHEY and CDR2 SVGAGI. This CDR3 region has 15 residues. The J segment lost 6 bases and the V segment lost 6 bases, leaving 11 bases of the junction unmatched.

This sequence joins TRBV2 and TRBJ1-1, with 7 positions matching TRBD1. This CDR3 comprises 13 residues. In germline, CDR1 is SNHLY, CDR2 FYNNEI. V was clipped by 7 bases and J by 1 base; unmatched bases: 3. In DNA form, the CDR3 reads TGTGCCAGCACGGGACAGCGGAACACTGAAGCTTTCTTT. Its translation: CASTGQRNTEAFF.

The V call is TRBV28, the J call TRBJ1-2; no clear D. Trimming took 3 bases from V and 0 from J, leaving 8 bases between them. Germline CDR1 is MDHEN and CDR2 is SYDVKM. The CDR3 loop spans 14 amino acids. CDR3 nucleotide sequence: TGTGCCAGCAGTTTCGGGGTTACTAACTATGGCTACACCTTC. It specifies CASSFGVTNYGYTF.

This chain uses TRBV6-2 or TRBV6-3 with TRBJ2-3; 12 nucleotides align to TRBD2. The germline CDR1 and CDR2 sequences are MNHEY and SVGEGT. The CDR3 is 15 residues long. The junction had 9 bases not matched to a gene; V was cut back by 6 bases and J by 8 bases. DNA for the CDR3: TGTGCCAGCAGCCCCGGAGGACTAGCGGGGATTACGCAGTATTTT. Protein sequence: CASSPGGLAGITQYF.

The rearrangement joins TRBV11-2 to TRBJ1-3; D uncertain. Germline CDR1 is SGHAT and CDR2 is FQNNGV. CDR3 length equals 18 residues. V dropped 1 base and J dropped 0 bases, with 16 bases sitting between them. CDR3 residues: CASSLARSTKNSGNTIYF. In nucleotides, the CDR3 is TGTGCCAGCAGCTTAGCTAGGTCCACAAAGAACTCTGGAAACACCATATATTTT.

This CDR3 is CASSELGAGGETQYF. The CDR3 nucleotides are TGTGCCAGCAGTGAATTGGGGGCAGGTGGGGAGACCCAGTACTTC. This sequence joins TRBV6-1 and TRBJ2-5, with TRBD1 as a possible D gene (6 bases). Germline V CDR1 and CDR2: MNHNS, SASEGT. V was shortened by 2 bases and J by 5 bases, with 15 bases between the two germline ends. This CDR3 contains 15 residues.